A single sample gave rise to the 2 T cell receptor beta chains below, sequenced in a study of blood T cells in healthy people across ages. Combining a sample-barcoded 5' primer with a J-beta primer mix, a second PCR ran for roughly 7 to 11 cycles. TCRdb called the 5' RACE reads again in MiXCR, with one record for every CDR3 protein. In the table there are fewer than 700,000 distinct CDR3 sequences, about 43% of which are singletons. The sequenced sample was blood. The receptors were sampled from a man aged 80 or over in good health.

V is TRBV6-2 or TRBV6-3 and J is TRBJ2-3, with 8 bases aligning to TRBD1. This CDR3 has 14 amino acids. Looked up from germline, CDR1 is MNHEY and CDR2 is SVGEGT. Unmatched junction bases numbered 9, after V lost 8 bases and J lost 5 bases. Written as DNA, the CDR3 is TGTGCCAGCCGACGGACAGGGAAATTAGATACGCAGTATTTT. This gives the protein CASRRTGKLDTQYF.

The genes are TRBV20-1 and TRBJ2-3; 12 bases agree with TRBD2. V lost 0 bases and J lost 2; bases outside the gene matches: 3. This CDR3 contains 16 residues. Germline assignment: CDR1 DFQATT and CDR2 SNEGSKA (reference sequence). CDR3 sequence (DNA): TGCAGTGCTAGAGATCGACTAGCGGGAGACACAGATACGCAGTATTTT. Protein: CSARDRLAGDTDTQYF.